These 13 T cell receptor beta chains originate from one sample sequenced in a study of blood T cell repertoires in COVID-19. Sequenced by immunoSEQ multiplex PCR; TCRdb stores in-frame clones only, minus some. There are roughly 260,000 clones in the sample; less than 85% occur only once, and roughly 3.1% lies in the top ten. The sequenced sample was peripheral blood. The receptors here all came from a woman in her late teens or twenties with acute or convalescent COVID-19.

The chain recombines TRBV6-4 with TRBJ2-3; 8 positions match TRBD2. Germline trimming cut 2 bases from V and 0 bases from J; bases unmatched to any gene: 7. CDR1 is MRHNA, CDR2 SNTAGT, per germline. The CDR3 is made up of 17 amino acids. CDR3 in DNA: TGTGCCAGCAGTGACGAAGGAGCGGGGGTTAGCACAGATACGCAGTATTTT. Amino acids: CASSDEGAGVSTDTQYF.

V is TRBV24-1 and J is TRBJ1-2; 9 bases fit TRBD1. This CDR3 has 15 residues. Germline lookup yields CDR1 KGHDR and CDR2 SFDVKD. Germline trimming cut 5 bases from V and 4 bases from J; bases unmatched to any gene: 7. The CDR3 nucleotides are TGTGCCACCAGTGGGCCGGACAGGGGATCCTATGGCTACACCTTC. Translation: CATSGPDRGSYGYTF.

The V and J genes are TRBV30 and TRBJ1-1; D gene ambiguous. Germline assignment: CDR1 GTSNPN and CDR2 SVGIG (reference sequence). This CDR3 has 10 amino acids. V dropped 3 bases and J dropped 8 bases, with 7 bases sitting between them. CDR3 sequence reads: CAWSGVEAFF. The CDR3 nucleotides read TGTGCCTGGAGCGGGGTAGAAGCTTTCTTT. Combining the CDR3 with reference TRBV30 and TRBJ1-1 gives the whole variable domain SQTIHQWPATLVQPVGSPLSLECTVEGTSNPNLYWYRQAAGRGLQLLFYSVGIGQISSEVPQNLSASRPQDRQFILSSKKLLLSDSGFYLCAWSGVEAFFGQGTRLTVV.

The chain is built from TRBV4-3 and TRBJ1-1; TRBD1 agrees at 7 bases. Losses at the gene ends were 3 bases for V and 2 bases for J; bases not matched to a gene: 6. The germline V gene encodes CDR1 LGHNA and CDR2 YSLEER. The CDR3 has 15 residues. The CDR3 sequence is CASSHADRANTEAFF. DNA for the CDR3: TGCGCCAGCAGCCATGCTGACAGGGCCAACACTGAAGCTTTCTTT.

This clone was seen only once. Written as DNA, the CDR3 is TGTGCCAGCAGCTTCGGGACAGGGAGGTACAATGAGCAGTTCTTC. Translation gives CASSFGTGRYNEQFF. The chain couples TRBV7-9 to TRBJ2-1; 9 bases are a match to TRBD1. The CDR3 extends over 15 amino acids. The trim removed 3 bases at V and 4 bases at J, leaving 4 bases unmatched. The germline V gene has CDR1 SEHNR and CDR2 FQNEAQ (reference sequence).

The V and J genes are TRBV4-3 and TRBJ1-1; no definite D call. V was clipped by 0 bases and J by 0 bases, with 11 bases between them. This CDR3 spans 16 amino acids. Germline V gene lookup returns CDR1 LGHNA and CDR2 YSLEER. DNA of the CDR3: TGCGCCAGCAGCCAAGATCGAGGCAGAATGAACACTGAAGCTTTCTTT. Amino acids: CASSQDRGRMNTEAFF.

The chain joins TRBV7-9 to TRBJ1-2; D unresolved. Per the germline V gene, CDR1 is SEHNR and CDR2 is FQNEAQ (reference sequence). The CDR3 is 15 residues long. Trimming took off 5 bases at V and 4 bases at J, with 17 bases between the two ends. The CDR3 nucleotides are TGTGCCAGCAGCAGCCGGGATACAAGTATCTATGGCTACACCTTC. Its protein is CASSSRDTSIYGYTF.

V usage is TRBV11-2 and J usage is TRBJ2-2; D remains ambiguous. The CDR3 totals 13 residues. Germline V gene sequence: CDR1 SGHAT, CDR2 FQNNGV. V was trimmed by 5 bases and J by 4 bases, leaving 8 bases between them. This chain's CDR3 is CASSRSGTGELFF. CDR3 coding DNA: TGTGCCAGCAGCCGGTCGGGCACCGGGGAGCTGTTTTTT.

The chain uses TRBV5-1 and TRBJ2-5, with 13 bases identical to TRBD2. There are 15 residues in the CDR3. V lost 4 bases, J lost 3 bases, and 3 bases stayed unmatched. Germline V gene lookup returns CDR1 SGHRS and CDR2 YFSETQ. The CDR3 spells CASSPGLAGKETQYF. In DNA, the CDR3 is TGCGCCAGCAGCCCGGGACTAGCGGGGAAAGAGACCCAGTACTTC. Looking up the rest from reference TRBV5-1 and TRBJ2-5 gives the full variable domain: KAGVTQTPRYLIKTRGQQVTLSCSPISGHRSVSWYQQTPGQGLQFLFEYFSETQRNKGNFPGRFSGRQFSNSRSEMNVSTLELGDSALYLCASSPGLAGKETQYFGPGTRLLVL.

The chain combines TRBV5-1 with TRBJ1-2, with unresolved D. The CDR3 covers 13 residues. Trimming took off 4 bases at V and 7 bases at J, with 14 bases between the two ends. Germline V gives CDR1 SGHRS, CDR2 YFSETQ. The CDR3 sequence is CASSTRESAGYTF. The CDR3 nucleotides are TGCGCCAGCAGCACTAGGGAGTCGGCTGGCTACACCTTC.

The CDR3 DNA follows: TGTGCCAGCAGCCCCAGGACAGGGAAGAACACTGAAGCTTTCTTT. Protein sequence: CASSPRTGKNTEAFF. The chain has TRBV7-8 and TRBJ1-1, with 8 bases identical to TRBD1. V trimming: 5 bases; J trimming: 1 base; junction bases outside the gene matches: 6. Germline assignment: CDR1 SGHVS and CDR2 FQNEAQ. There are 15 residues in the CDR3.

V gene TRBV4-3 combines with J gene TRBJ2-7; 11 bases agree with TRBD2. The V and J ends lost 0 bases and 2 bases, in that order; junction bases with no gene match: 15. CDR3 length: 20 residues. CDR1 and CDR2 from the germline V gene are LGHNA and YSLEER. The CDR3 loop reads CASSQDSGRGRLAGTYEQYF. The CDR3 DNA reads TGCGCCAGCAGCCAAGATTCGGGCAGGGGTCGACTAGCGGGGACCTACGAGCAGTACTTC.

The V and J genes are TRBV5-1 and TRBJ1-2; the D gene is possibly TRBD1 (5 bases). This CDR3 region has 11 residues. CDR1 is SGHRS and CDR2 is YFSETQ in the germline V gene. V was cut by 7 bases and J by 4 bases, with 8 bases left in between. In DNA form, the CDR3 reads TGCGCCAGCGGGCAGGGCTATGGCTACACCTTC. This encodes CASGQGYGYTF.